This passage covers 30 T cell receptor beta chains from one sample sequenced in a study of blood T cell repertoires in COVID-19. Assay used: immunoSEQ multiplex PCR; TCRdb lists only in-frame clones, some missing. This sample carries about 200,000 clones, 82% of them seen once, and the ten largest clones take under 8.5%. The specimen sequenced was peripheral blood. The receptors shown here come from a woman of 80 years or more with COVID-19, enrolled during active disease.

The chain's CDR3 is CASSPTGGAYEQYF. The CDR3 coding sequence is TGTGCCAGCTCCCCGACAGGGGGGGCCTACGAGCAGTACTTC. The rearrangement joins TRBV18 to TRBJ2-7, with TRBD1 matching 9 bases. CDR3 length: 14 residues. Trimming removed 6 bases from V and 2 bases from J; junction bases left unmatched: 5. Germline lookup yields CDR1 KGHSH and CDR2 LQKENI.

This clone was observed a few times. This chain uses TRBV7-2 with TRBJ1-1; a possible D gene is TRBD1 (5 bases). The germline gives CDR1 SGHTA, CDR2 FQGNSA. Trimming left V 5 bases short and J 6 bases short, with 13 bases between. The CDR3 contains 13 residues. In DNA, the CDR3 is TGTGCCAGCAGCCCGCGGGGGGTTTCTGAAGCTTTCTTT. It encodes CASSPRGVSEAFF. Together with reference TRBV7-2 and TRBJ1-1, the CDR3 gives the full variable domain: GAGVSQSPSNKVTEKGKDVELRCDPISGHTALYWYRQSLGQGLEFLIYFQGNSAPDKSGLPSDRFSAERTGGSVSTLTIQRTQQEDSAVYLCASSPRGVSEAFFGQGTRLTVV.

This chain uses TRBV20-1 with TRBJ1-1, with no clear D. CDR1 DFQATT and CDR2 SNEGSKA come from the germline V gene (reference sequence). The CDR3 contains 12 residues. Trimming removed 3 bases from V and 5 bases from J, with 10 bases in between. CDR3 in amino acids: CSASRELTEAFF. Written as DNA, the CDR3 is TGCAGTGCTAGTCGAGAGTTGACTGAAGCTTTCTTT.

J is TRBJ1-2 and V is TRBV6-5; D is possibly TRBD1 (6 bases). CDR1 and CDR2 (germline): MNHEY, SVGAGI. The V end was cut by 5 bases, the J end by 4 bases, with 17 bases between. CDR3 length: 15 residues. CDR3 sequence reads: CASSPRTAGSYGYTF. The CDR3 coding sequence is TGTGCCAGCAGTCCTCGGACAGCGGGGAGCTATGGCTACACCTTC.

This rearrangement joins TRBV2 to TRBJ2-3; 9 bases map to TRBD1. Germline values: CDR1 SNHLY, CDR2 FYNNEI. The CDR3 has 14 amino acids. J gave up 8 bases and V 4 bases, and 7 bases lay outside the gene matches. In DNA form, the CDR3 reads TGTGCCAGCAGTGTCGACAGGGGGTCCGCTACGCAGTATTTT. Protein sequence: CASSVDRGSATQYF.

The CDR3 sequence is CASRPKTGLNSPLHF. The CDR3 DNA follows: TGTGCCAGCAGACCCAAGACAGGGTTGAATTCACCCCTCCACTTT. The chain couples TRBV5-6 to TRBJ1-6; TRBD1 agrees at 7 bases. Germline assignment: CDR1 SGHDT and CDR2 YYEEEE. The CDR3 spans 15 residues. The V segment lost 5 bases and the J segment 7 bases; nucleotides outside the gene matches: 9.

In this sample, this clone turned up once. DNA for the CDR3: TGCGCCAGCAGGTTGAGTGGGACAGGAGCCAATGAGCAGTTCTTC. Translated: CASRLSGTGANEQFF. The chain carries TRBV10-2 and TRBJ2-1; 8 bases agree with TRBD1. The J segment lost 6 bases and the V segment lost 6 bases, leaving 10 bases of the junction unmatched. This CDR3 is built from 15 residues. Germline-derived CDR1 and CDR2 are WSHSY and SAAADI.

The chain employs TRBV3-1 (or the pseudogene TRBV3-2) and TRBJ2-7, with D perhaps TRBD2 (6 bases). Between the trimmed V and J ends, which lost 5 bases and 5 bases, there was a span of 13 bases. CDR1 is LGHDT, CDR2 YNNKEL, per germline (reference sequence). The CDR3 runs 13 residues. This CDR3 is CASSRLGWDEQYF. CDR3 bases: TGTGCCAGCAGCAGACTAGGCTGGGACGAGCAGTACTTC.

The chain uses TRBV6-5 and TRBJ2-7, with D possibly TRBD2 on 5 matching bases. V gave up 6 bases and J gave up 4 bases, with 10 bases separating them. CDR3 length equals 12 residues. The germline gives CDR1 MNHEY, CDR2 SVGAGI. The CDR3 here is CASREDWYEQYF. In nucleotides, the CDR3 is TGTGCCAGCAGGGAGGACTGGTACGAGCAGTACTTC.

V usage is TRBV19 and J usage is TRBJ2-2; 11 positions agree with TRBD2. J was trimmed by 1 base and V by 6 bases; bases with no gene match: 7. Germline V gene lookup returns CDR1 LNHDA and CDR2 SQIVND (reference sequence). This CDR3 comprises 17 residues. The CDR3 sequence: CASSALAGALNTGELFF. The DNA of the CDR3 is TGTGCCAGTAGCGCACTAGCGGGGGCCTTGAACACCGGGGAGCTGTTTTTT.

The chain has TRBV11-2 and TRBJ1-2, with D perhaps matching TRBD1 (5 bases). There are 14 residues in the CDR3. The germline V gene has CDR1 SGHAT and CDR2 FQNNGV. Deletions cut 3 bases from V and 5 bases from J, with 13 bases between. CDR3 DNA: TGTGCCAGCAGCTTTGGGGCTGGGGTGTATGGCTACACCTTC. Translated, it gives CASSFGAGVYGYTF.

The V and J genes are TRBV5-1 and TRBJ1-2, with D maybe TRBD1 (6 bases). In germline, CDR1 is SGHRS, CDR2 YFSETQ. This CDR3 spans 12 amino acids. The V and J ends lost 5 bases and 7 bases respectively, with 12 bases between them. The CDR3 nucleotides are TGCGCCAGCAGTCCCAACAGGGCTGGCTACACCTTC. Its protein is CASSPNRAGYTF.

V and J are TRBV28 and TRBJ2-7; the D gene is possibly TRBD1 (5 bases). The CDR3 consists of 10 residues. Germline V gene lookup returns CDR1 MDHEN and CDR2 SYDVKM. Trimming took off 9 bases at V and 3 bases at J, with 6 bases between the two ends. The CDR3 loop is CARGDYEQYF. CDR3 coding DNA: TGTGCCAGAGGGGACTACGAGCAGTACTTC.

This clone was recorded only once. This chain links TRBV19 with TRBJ1-2; 9 bases agree with TRBD1. Per the germline V gene, CDR1 is LNHDA and CDR2 is SQIVND (reference sequence). V lost 5 bases, J lost 4 bases, and 5 bases stayed unmatched. This CDR3 contains 14 residues. The CDR3 protein is CASSADRGGYGYTF. The CDR3 nucleotides are TGTGCCAGTAGTGCGGACAGGGGAGGCTATGGCTACACCTTC.

The gene calls are TRBV3-1 (or the pseudogene TRBV3-2) and TRBJ2-7; 13 bases are shared with TRBD2. The germline V gene has CDR1 LGHDT and CDR2 YNNKEL (reference sequence). V lost 1 base, J lost 5 bases, and 2 bases stayed unmatched. The CDR3 covers 15 residues. The CDR3 is CASSQGTSGSNEQYF. The CDR3 coding sequence is TGTGCCAGCAGCCAAGGGACTAGCGGGAGCAACGAGCAGTACTTC.

This clone was counted a single time. The chain carries TRBV12-3 or TRBV12-4 and TRBJ1-1; D not certain. The CDR3 runs 13 residues. Deletions cut 3 bases from V and 3 bases from J, with 8 bases between. In nucleotides, the CDR3 is TGTGCCAGCAGTTTTAGTCCGGACACTGAAGCTTTCTTT. It is translated as CASSFSPDTEAFF.

The CDR3 sequence is CASSLEGPNYGYTF. Written as DNA, the CDR3 is TGTGCCAGCAGCCTGGAGGGCCCTAACTATGGCTACACCTTC. The chain has TRBV28 and TRBJ1-2, with no clear D. The CDR3 is 14 residues long. Trimming took off 6 bases at V and 0 bases at J, with 11 bases between the two ends. Germline values: CDR1 MDHEN, CDR2 SYDVKM.

The chain joins TRBV19 to TRBJ2-2; the D gene is possibly TRBD2 (5 bases). Trimming shortened V by 7 bases and J by 1 base, and 10 bases separated the two germline ends. Looked up from germline, CDR1 is LNHDA and CDR2 is SQIVND (reference sequence). This CDR3 contains 14 residues. The CDR3 DNA follows: TGTGCCAGTACCCCTCGGGGGAACACCGGGGAGCTGTTTTTT. Translation: CASTPRGNTGELFF.

The rearrangement links TRBV5-4 to TRBJ2-1; possibly TRBD2 for D (5 bases). There are 14 residues in the CDR3. Trimming cost V 3 bases and J 6 bases, with 13 bases left between them. Germline V gives CDR1 SGHNT, CDR2 YYREEE (reference sequence). Written as DNA, the CDR3 is TGTGCCAGCAGCTCCAGGACTGCGGGCAATGAGCAGTTCTTC. It translates to CASSSRTAGNEQFF. Full variable domain (remainder filled in from reference TRBV5-4 and TRBJ2-1): ETGVTQSPTHLIKTRGQQVTLRCSSQSGHNTVSWYQQALGQGPQFIFQYYREEENGRGNFPPRFSGLQFPNYSSELNVNALELDDSALYLCASSSRTAGNEQFFGPGTRLTVL.

V gene TRBV10-3 combines with J gene TRBJ2-5; D may be TRBD1 (5 bases). Germline V CDR1 and CDR2: ENHRY, SYGVKD. This CDR3 region has 14 residues. V gave up 4 bases and J gave up 4 bases, with 13 bases separating them. The CDR3 sequence is CAISVRQGGETQYF. Written as DNA, the CDR3 is TGTGCCATCAGTGTAAGGCAGGGCGGAGAGACCCAGTACTTC.

The chain has TRBV12-3 or TRBV12-4 and TRBJ1-2; no clear D gene. CDR3 length: 12 amino acids. Trimming pared 5 bases from V and 6 bases from J, leaving 10 bases between. Written as DNA, the CDR3 is TGTGCCAGCAGTATACAGACGAATGGCTACACCTTC. Its protein is CASSIQTNGYTF.

The chain carries TRBV5-5 and TRBJ1-5; the match to TRBD1 covers 8 bases. Germline loops: CDR1 SGHKS, CDR2 YYEKEE (reference sequence). The J segment lost 5 bases and the V segment lost 1 base, leaving 11 bases of the junction unmatched. The CDR3 is 17 residues long. CDR3 nucleotides: TGTGCCAGCAGCTTGACAGGGGGGAGTCTGGCCGATCAGCCCCAGCATTTT. This translates into CASSLTGGSLADQPQHF. The whole variable domain, filled in from reference TRBV5-5 and TRBJ1-5, reads DAGVTQSPTHLIKTRGQQVTLRCSPISGHKSVSWYQQVLGQGPQFIFQYYEKEERGRGNFPDRFSARQFPNYSSELNVNALLLGDSALYLCASSLTGGSLADQPQHFGDGTRLSIL.

The chain has TRBV5-5 and TRBJ2-7; 9 bases map to TRBD1. Germline CDR1 SGHKS, CDR2 YYEKEE (reference sequence). The CDR3 runs to 17 residues. The V and J ends lost 4 bases and 0 bases, in that order; junction bases with no gene match: 11. The CDR3 nucleotides read TGTGCCAGCAGCCCGCGACTGACAGGGGGGCTCTCCTACGAGCAGTACTTC. It is translated as CASSPRLTGGLSYEQYF.

The gene calls are TRBV10-2 and TRBJ1-2, with D perhaps TRBD1 (6 bases). The germline CDR1 and CDR2 sequences are WSHSY and SAAADI. The V gene lost 9 bases and the J gene lost 3 bases, with 14 bases spanning the gap. This CDR3 is 13 amino acids long. DNA for the CDR3: TGCGCCAGTAGTAGGGGGGGCGACTATGGCTACACCTTC. Its protein is CASSRGGDYGYTF.

This chain uses TRBV6-6 with TRBJ1-2; 10 bases agree with TRBD1. Germline values: CDR1 MNHNY, CDR2 SVGAGI (reference sequence). The CDR3 sequence is 16 residues long. After removal of 7 bases from V and 3 bases from J, the junction contained 11 bases not matched to a gene. CDR3 protein: CASKDRGLGYDYGYTF. The CDR3 coding sequence is TGTGCCAGCAAAGACAGGGGGCTGGGGTATGACTATGGCTACACCTTC.

The chain carries TRBV7-9 and TRBJ2-7; D ambiguous. In germline, CDR1 is SEHNR, CDR2 FQNEAQ (reference sequence). V gave up 4 bases and J gave up 2 bases, with 3 bases separating them. There are 11 residues in the CDR3. CDR3 region: CASSSPYEQYF. DNA of the CDR3: TGTGCCAGCAGCTCTCCCTACGAGCAGTACTTC. Full variable domain (rest looked up from reference TRBV7-9 and TRBJ2-7): DTGVSQNPRHKITKRGQNVTFRCDPISEHNRLYWYRQTLGQGPEFLTYFQNEAQLEKSRLLSDRFSAERPKGSFSTLEIQRTEQGDSAMYLCASSSPYEQYFGPGTRLTVT.

The chain combines TRBV27 with TRBJ2-1; 14 nucleotides align to TRBD2. Germline-derived CDR1 and CDR2 are MNHEY and SMNVEV (reference sequence). The ends lost 7 bases at V and 12 bases at J; junction bases unmatched: 11. There are 15 residues in the CDR3. CDR3 DNA sequence: TGTGCCAGCACTATGCGGGGACTAGCGGGAGATCGGCAGTTCTTC. Amino acids: CASTMRGLAGDRQFF.

The chain is built from TRBV6-2 or TRBV6-3 and TRBJ1-5; D is unclear. In germline, CDR1 is MNHEY, CDR2 SVGEGT. This CDR3 has 15 residues. Trimming removed 2 bases from V and 2 bases from J, with 10 bases in between. CDR3 sequence reads: CASSYPNTGNQPQHF. CDR3 nucleotide sequence: TGTGCCAGCAGTTACCCGAACACAGGCAATCAGCCCCAGCATTTT.

This rearrangement joins TRBV27 to TRBJ2-7; 8 bases agree with TRBD2. The germline V gene has CDR1 MNHEY and CDR2 SMNVEV (reference sequence). J was trimmed by 4 bases and V by 4 bases; bases with no gene match: 9. CDR3 length equals 15 residues. In DNA form, the CDR3 reads TGTGCCAGCAGTTCTCCCGGGAGGGGACTTTACGAGCAGTACTTC. It codes for CASSSPGRGLYEQYF.

This chain connects TRBV5-1 to TRBJ1-1, with unresolved D. CDR1 is SGHRS and CDR2 is YFSETQ in the germline V gene. There are 13 residues in the CDR3. Trimming took off 0 bases at V and 1 base at J, with 4 bases between the two ends. The CDR3 here is CASSLERNTEAFF. CDR3 DNA sequence: TGCGCCAGCAGCTTGGAGCGGAACACTGAAGCTTTCTTT. Full variable domain (rest looked up from reference TRBV5-1 and TRBJ1-1): KAGVTQTPRYLIKTRGQQVTLSCSPISGHRSVSWYQQTPGQGLQFLFEYFSETQRNKGNFPGRFSGRQFSNSRSEMNVSTLELGDSALYLCASSLERNTEAFFGQGTRLTVV.